The clone carrying this T cell receptor (beta chain) was seen many times. Its matching antigen is unknown. The source of the sample is a study of identical twins. The CDR3 has 12 residues. CDR1 MNHNY and CDR2 SVGAGI come from the germline V gene (reference sequence). Trimming took off 7 bases at V and 3 bases at J, with 10 bases between the two ends. TCRdb reprocessed the 5' RACE reads via MiXCR and lists one record per CDR3 protein. The data hold about 1.7 million distinct CDR3 sequences, with about 32% observed a single time. Study findings and constraints: Excess sharing by twins proved weaker in beta out-of-frame sequences.

The TCR comes from a newborn girl in good health. The J gene is TRBJ2-7, the V gene TRBV6-6, with no clear D. The sample comprised cord blood. For the CDR3, the DNA is TGTGCCAGCACCCTCAATCACTACGAGCAGTACTTC. Residues: CASTLNHYEQYF.